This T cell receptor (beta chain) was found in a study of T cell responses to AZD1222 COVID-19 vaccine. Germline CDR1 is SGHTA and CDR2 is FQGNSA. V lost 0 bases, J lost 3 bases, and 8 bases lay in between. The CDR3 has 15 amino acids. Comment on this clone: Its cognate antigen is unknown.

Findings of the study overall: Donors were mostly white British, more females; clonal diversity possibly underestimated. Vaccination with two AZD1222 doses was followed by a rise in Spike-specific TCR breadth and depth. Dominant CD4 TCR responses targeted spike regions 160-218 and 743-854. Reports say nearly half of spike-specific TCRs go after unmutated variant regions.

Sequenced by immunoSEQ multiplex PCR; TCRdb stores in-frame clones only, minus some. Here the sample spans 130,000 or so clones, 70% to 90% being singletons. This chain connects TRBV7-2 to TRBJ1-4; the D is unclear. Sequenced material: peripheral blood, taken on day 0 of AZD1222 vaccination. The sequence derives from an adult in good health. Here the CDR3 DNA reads TGTGCCAGCAGCTTAGCGCGGTGGGCTAATGAAAAACTGTTTTTT. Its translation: CASSLARWANEKLFF.